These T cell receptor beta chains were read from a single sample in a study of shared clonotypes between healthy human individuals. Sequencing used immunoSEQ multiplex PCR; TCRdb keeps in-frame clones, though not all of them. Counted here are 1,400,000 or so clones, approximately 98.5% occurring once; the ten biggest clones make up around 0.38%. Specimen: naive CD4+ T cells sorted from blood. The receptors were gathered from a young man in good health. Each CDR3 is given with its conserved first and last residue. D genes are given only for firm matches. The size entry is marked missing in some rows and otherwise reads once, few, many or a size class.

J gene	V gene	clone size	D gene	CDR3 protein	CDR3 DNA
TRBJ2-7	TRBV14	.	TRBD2	CASSQDFPGGRNEQYF	TGTGCCAGCAGCCAAGATTTTCCGGGAGGTCGGAACGAGCAGTACTTC
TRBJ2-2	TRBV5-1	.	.	CASSLGGTGELFF	TGCGCCAGCAGCTTAGGGGGTACCGGGGAGCTGTTTTTT
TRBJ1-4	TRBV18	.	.	CASSPGGGEKLFF	TGTGCCAGCTCACCAGGGGGTGGTGAAAAACTGTTTTTT
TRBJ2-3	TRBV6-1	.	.	CASSEGGRASDTQYF	TGTGCCAGCAGTGAAGGCGGCAGGGCGTCAGATACGCAGTATTTT
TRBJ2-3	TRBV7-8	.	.	CASSLLGSSTDTQYF	TGTGCCAGCAGCTTACTGGGCAGTAGCACAGATACGCAGTATTTT
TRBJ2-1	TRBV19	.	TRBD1	CASSTQGAKNEQFF	TGTGCCAGTAGTACCCAGGGGGCGAAGAATGAGCAGTTCTTC
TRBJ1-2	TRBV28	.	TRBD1	CASRSGQGVYTF	TGTGCCAGCAGATCGGGACAGGGGGTCTACACCTTC
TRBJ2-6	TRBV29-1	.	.	CSVVGGSGANVLTF	TGCAGCGTTGTTGGGGGATCTGGGGCCAACGTCCTGACTTTC
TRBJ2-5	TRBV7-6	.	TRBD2	CASSLGPKAGGLRGETQYF	TGTGCCAGCAGCTTGGGACCTAAAGCGGGAGGGCTCCGGGGAGAGACCCAGTACTTC
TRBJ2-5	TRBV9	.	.	CASSVEGFEGPAWETQYF	TGTGCCAGCAGCGTAGAAGGGTTTGAGGGGCCGGCCTGGGAGACCCAGTACTTC
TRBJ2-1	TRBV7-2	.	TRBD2	CASRHASGRFYYNEQFF	TGTGCCAGCAGACACGCTAGCGGGAGGTTTTATTACAATGAGCAGTTCTTC
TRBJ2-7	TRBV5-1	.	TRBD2	CASSGRPSGTYEQYF	TGCGCCAGCAGCGGACGGCCTAGCGGGACCTACGAGCAGTACTTC
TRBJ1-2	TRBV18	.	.	CASSQGSDGYTF	TGTGCCAGCTCACAAGGAAGTGATGGCTACACCTTC
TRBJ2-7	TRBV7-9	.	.	CARTPGPVEDEQYF	TGTGCCAGGACGCCCGGGCCAGTCGAGGACGAGCAGTACTTC
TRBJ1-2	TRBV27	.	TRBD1	CASSRTLGTAHGYTF	TGTGCCAGCAGTCGGACTTTAGGGACAGCCCATGGCTACACCTTC
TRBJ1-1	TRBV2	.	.	CASRAGRENTEAFF	TGTGCCAGCAGGGCGGGACGAGAGAACACTGAAGCTTTCTTT
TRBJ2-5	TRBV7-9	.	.	CASRGGGLETQYF	TGTGCCAGCAGAGGTGGGGGCCTTGAGACCCAGTACTTC
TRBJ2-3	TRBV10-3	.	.	CAISESRAERATDTQYF	TGTGCCATCAGTGAGTCGAGAGCAGAGAGGGCCACAGATACGCAGTATTTT
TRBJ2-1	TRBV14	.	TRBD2	CASSQGGLSGRFF	TGTGCCAGCAGCCAAGGCGGATTGAGCGGGAGGTTCTTC
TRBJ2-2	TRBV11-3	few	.	CASSSSADKNTGELFF	TGTGCCAGCAGCTCATCCGCGGACAAGAACACCGGGGAGCTGTTTTTT
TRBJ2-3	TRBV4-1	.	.	CASSQDQAPRGTQYF	TGCGCCAGCAGCCAAGATCAGGCGCCCAGGGGTACGCAGTATTTT
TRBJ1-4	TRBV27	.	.	CATRFKAGQPNEKLFF	TGTGCCACCAGGTTTAAAGCTGGGCAGCCTAATGAAAAACTGTTTTTT
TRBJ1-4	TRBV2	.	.	CASSEATTNEKLFF	TGTGCCAGCAGTGAAGCGACGACCAATGAAAAACTGTTTTTT
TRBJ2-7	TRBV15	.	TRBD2	CATSRGLAGSYEQYF	TGTGCCACCAGCAGAGGACTAGCGGGCTCCTACGAGCAGTACTTC
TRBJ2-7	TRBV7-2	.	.	CASSPLQGDKSYEQYF	TGTGCCAGCAGCCCTCTTCAAGGGGACAAGTCCTACGAGCAGTACTTC
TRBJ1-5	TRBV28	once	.	CASRETSNQPQHF	TGTGCCAGCAGGGAGACTAGCAATCAGCCCCAGCATTTT
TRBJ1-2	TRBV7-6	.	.	CASSRRTGDYGYTF	TGTGCCAGCAGCCGACGGACGGGAGACTATGGCTACACCTTC
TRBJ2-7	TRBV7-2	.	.	CASSPQGGFYEQYF	TGTGCCAGCAGCCCTCAAGGCGGCTTCTACGAGCAGTACTTC
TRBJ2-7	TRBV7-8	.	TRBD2	CASSGLAGSYEQYF	TGTGCCAGCTCGGGACTAGCGGGGTCCTACGAGCAGTACTTC
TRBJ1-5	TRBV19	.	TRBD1	CATQGANQPQHF	TGTGCCACCCAGGGGGCAAATCAGCCCCAGCATTTT
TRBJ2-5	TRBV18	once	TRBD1	CASSRDRGTIPETQYF	TGTGCCAGCTCAAGGGACAGGGGCACTATCCCCGAGACCCAGTACTTC
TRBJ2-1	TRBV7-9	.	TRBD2	CASSMVAGVNDEQFF	TGTGCCAGTTCAATGGTGGCGGGAGTAAACGATGAGCAGTTCTTC
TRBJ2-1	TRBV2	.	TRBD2	CASSSGLAVASSYNEQFF	TGTGCCAGCAGTTCGGGACTAGCGGTAGCTAGCTCCTACAATGAGCAGTTCTTC
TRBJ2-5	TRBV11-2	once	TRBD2	CASSLVGRERETQYF	TGTGCCAGCAGCTTAGTTGGGCGGGAGCGGGAGACCCAGTACTTC
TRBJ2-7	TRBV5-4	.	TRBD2	CASSRDSGRSYEQYF	TGTGCCAGCAGCAGAGATAGCGGGAGGTCTTACGAGCAGTACTTC
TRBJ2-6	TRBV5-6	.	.	CASSPQRPSGANVLTF	TGTGCCAGCAGCCCTCAGCGGCCCTCTGGGGCCAACGTCCTGACTTTC
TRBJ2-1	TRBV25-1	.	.	CASTQRGPGENEQFF	TGTGCCAGCACCCAACGGGGCCCGGGTGAGAATGAGCAGTTCTTC
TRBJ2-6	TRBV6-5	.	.	CATLRVPGANVLTF	TGTGCCACGCTCAGGGTGCCTGGGGCCAACGTCCTGACTTTC
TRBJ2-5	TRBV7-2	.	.	CASSLGQPETQYF	TGTGCCAGCAGCTTAGGCCAACCCGAGACCCAGTACTTC
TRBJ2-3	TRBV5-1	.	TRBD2	CASSFFNGLAGLSTDTQYF	TGCGCCAGCAGCTTTTTTAACGGACTAGCGGGGCTAAGCACAGATACGCAGTATTTT
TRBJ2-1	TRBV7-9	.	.	CASSLKGDEQFF	TGTGCCAGCAGTTTGAAGGGGGATGAGCAGTTCTTC
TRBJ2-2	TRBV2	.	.	CARGRSRPGELFF	TGTGCCAGGGGACGGAGTCGGCCCGGGGAGCTGTTTTTT